The rows below give T cell receptor beta chains drawn from one sample of a study of blood T cell repertoires in COVID-19. Clones were sequenced by immunoSEQ multiplex PCR, and TCRdb holds only the in-frame ones, with some missing. The profile shows 180,000 or so clones, approximately 83% of them singletons. Specimen: peripheral blood. Receptors originate from a human donor with active or convalescent COVID-19. The donor label of this sample is uncertain. CDR3s include the opening cysteine and the closing phenylalanine or tryptophan.

v_gene: TRBV6-4; len: 14; j_gene: TRBJ2-1; CDR3aa: CASSSGTGNNEQFF
v_gene: TRBV29-1; len: 13; j_gene: TRBJ1-2; CDR3aa: CSGRTGGAYGYTF
v_gene: TRBV18; len: 15; j_gene: TRBJ2-3; CDR3aa: CASSPSRGGTDTQYF
v_gene: TRBV5-5; len: 13; j_gene: TRBJ2-7; CDR3aa: CASSSGQFYEQYF
v_gene: TRBV18; len: 15; j_gene: TRBJ2-5; CDR3aa: CASSIAGGPPETQYF
v_gene: TRBV6-4; len: 15; j_gene: TRBJ2-3; CDR3aa: CASSQAGERTDTQYF
v_gene: TRBV7-3; len: 14; j_gene: TRBJ1-1; CDR3aa: CASSSQQGSTEAFF
v_gene: TRBV10-1; len: 15; j_gene: TRBJ2-7; CDR3aa: CASSEAGVNSYEQYF
v_gene: TRBV6-5; len: 13; j_gene: TRBJ2-7; CDR3aa: CASIRTGTYEQYF
v_gene: TRBV25-1; len: 12; j_gene: TRBJ2-5; CDR3aa: CASSGRRETQYF
v_gene: TRBV28; len: 16; j_gene: TRBJ1-2; CDR3aa: CASSLLHRVTNYGYTF
v_gene: TRBV2; len: 13; j_gene: TRBJ1-4; CDR3aa: CASTRIYNEKLFF
v_gene: TRBV6-5; len: 14; j_gene: TRBJ1-2; CDR3aa: CASSYSAVGDGYTF
v_gene: TRBV15; len: 14; j_gene: TRBJ2-3; CDR3aa: CATSRDSAGDTQYF
v_gene: TRBV11-3; len: 14; j_gene: TRBJ2-1; CDR3aa: CAGSGAYSYNEQFF
v_gene: TRBV5-1; len: 16; j_gene: TRBJ1-2; CDR3aa: CASSLEPSGGAGGYTF
v_gene: TRBV11-3; len: 15; j_gene: TRBJ2-7; CDR3aa: CASSLDHGEAYEQYF
v_gene: TRBV7-3; len: 15; j_gene: TRBJ2-2; CDR3aa: CASHGGASSTGELFF
v_gene: TRBV29-1; len: 15; j_gene: TRBJ1-1; CDR3aa: CSVAPMGRGNTEAFF
v_gene: TRBV5-1; len: 13; j_gene: TRBJ1-2; CDR3aa: CASSSGGAHGYTF
v_gene: TRBV5-5; len: 13; j_gene: TRBJ1-2; CDR3aa: CASSLAGNYGYTF
v_gene: TRBV7-9; len: 13; j_gene: TRBJ1-2; CDR3aa: CASSLEGARGYTF
v_gene: TRBV5-1; len: 15; j_gene: TRBJ2-7; CDR3aa: CASSPPGQGSYEQYF
v_gene: TRBV6-1; len: 20; j_gene: TRBJ2-6; CDR3aa: CASSEAPIGRGVSGANVLTF
v_gene: TRBV27; len: 14; j_gene: TRBJ2-7; CDR3aa: CASSLVGGGYEQYF
v_gene: TRBV6-5; len: 16; j_gene: TRBJ1-6; CDR3aa: CASSYSGTGTNSPLHF
v_gene: TRBV9; len: 15; j_gene: TRBJ2-2; CDR3aa: CASRPGGVGSGELFF
v_gene: TRBV3-1/TRBV3-2; len: 11; j_gene: TRBJ1-1; CDR3aa: CASSRPGEAFF
v_gene: TRBV12-3/TRBV12-4; len: 13; j_gene: TRBJ2-7; CDR3aa: CASSVAGIGEQYF
v_gene: TRBV18; len: 13; j_gene: TRBJ1-2; CDR3aa: CASSPQGADGYTF
v_gene: TRBV4-3; len: 17; j_gene: TRBJ2-1; CDR3aa: CASSPSYLAGGYNEQFF
v_gene: TRBV5-1; len: 15; j_gene: TRBJ1-1; CDR3aa: CASSLMGTANTEAFF
v_gene: TRBV5-1; len: 15; j_gene: TRBJ2-5; CDR3aa: CASSPQREVGETQYF
v_gene: TRBV5-4; len: 16; j_gene: TRBJ1-1; CDR3aa: CASSLAIQGHGTEAFF
v_gene: TRBV10-3; len: 15; j_gene: TRBJ2-7; CDR3aa: CAIRRSTGGSYEQYF
v_gene: TRBV9; len: 14; j_gene: TRBJ2-1; CDR3aa: CASSGGGQRNEQFF
v_gene: TRBV29-1; len: 14; j_gene: TRBJ2-1; CDR3aa: CSVDETSAYVEQFF
v_gene: TRBV7-9; len: 12; j_gene: TRBJ1-1; CDR3aa: CASSFEAQGAFF
v_gene: TRBV5-4; len: 14; j_gene: TRBJ2-7; CDR3aa: CASSLTGAIYEQYF
v_gene: TRBV5-6; len: 11; j_gene: TRBJ2-1; CDR3aa: CASSGENEQFF
v_gene: TRBV6-5; len: 13; j_gene: TRBJ2-4; CDR3aa: CASSGVGSGPAGF
v_gene: TRBV13; len: 14; j_gene: TRBJ2-7; CDR3aa: CASSPLGALYEQYF
v_gene: TRBV6-2/TRBV6-3; len: 13; j_gene: TRBJ1-2; CDR3aa: CASSSAGVYGYTF
v_gene: TRBV11-2; len: 16; j_gene: TRBJ2-1; CDR3aa: CASSRRVAGNVDEQFF
v_gene: TRBV7-3; len: 17; j_gene: TRBJ2-5; CDR3aa: CASSLRGLAGGAETQYF
v_gene: TRBV28; len: 16; j_gene: TRBJ2-5; CDR3aa: CASSQIAPSDYGTQYF
v_gene: TRBV11-2; len: 15; j_gene: TRBJ2-4; CDR3aa: CASSPGQIAKNIQYF
v_gene: TRBV4-2; len: 15; j_gene: TRBJ2-7; CDR3aa: CASSQGGLSSYEQYF
v_gene: TRBV19; len: 15; j_gene: TRBJ1-2; CDR3aa: CASIRGPDAIYGYTF
v_gene: TRBV5-4; len: 18; j_gene: TRBJ2-3; CDR3aa: CASSLARLAGGPTDTQYF
v_gene: TRBV19; len: 13; j_gene: TRBJ1-5; CDR3aa: CASKGQGSQPQHF
v_gene: TRBV7-2; len: 17; j_gene: TRBJ2-1; CDR3aa: CASSPGTSWDSYNEQFF
v_gene: TRBV13; len: 15; j_gene: TRBJ2-7; CDR3aa: CASSSMVAGEDEQYF
v_gene: TRBV2; len: 14; j_gene: TRBJ1-1; CDR3aa: CASSEFKDSREAFF
v_gene: TRBV5-6; len: 14; j_gene: TRBJ1-2; CDR3aa: CASSEGQDSYGYTF